Listed here are 30 T cell receptor beta chains from one sample, sequenced in a study of metastatic and nonmetastatic thyroid tumors. MiXCR was used by TCRdb to re-call the PCR reads. The sample records some 13,000 clones, about 12% being singletons. Every patient underwent thyroid surgery untreated. Sequenced sample: blood. These receptors were collected from a female donor with papillary thyroid cancer or a benign thyroid nodule (not recorded which). Some clones in this sample may be carry-over from other donors' samples.

By share, this clone counts as medium-sized. The chain joins TRBV6-2 or TRBV6-3 to TRBJ1-2; a weak D match, TRBD1 (5 bases). This CDR3 has 16 amino acids. From germline, CDR1 is MNHEY and CDR2 SVGEGT. V lost 0 bases to trimming and J lost 4 bases, with 15 bases between them. In DNA, the CDR3 is TGTGCCAGCAGTTACTCGGGGCAGGAAGGGACCTATGGCTACACCTTC. Protein sequence: CASSYSGQEGTYGYTF.

This clone was found a few times. An end of the junction does not agree with germline; a read error may underlie this. The chain links TRBV12-3 or TRBV12-4 to TRBJ1-6; no reliable D call. The CDR3 extends over 13 amino acids. This CDR3 reads CASILKMDSPLHF. CDR3 in DNA: TGTGCCAGCATTTTAAAAATGGATTCACCCCTCCACTTT.

By its share, this clone is medium-sized. The V gene is TRBV24-1, the J gene TRBJ2-2, with D tentatively TRBD1 (6 bases). CDR1 KGHDR and CDR2 SFDVKD come from the germline V gene. The CDR3 has 16 amino acids. The V and J ends lost 1 base and 3 bases respectively, with 11 bases between them. CDR3 nucleotide sequence: TGTGCCACCAGTGATTTATCGACAGGCCACACCGGGGAGCTGTTTTTT. Translating it yields CATSDLSTGHTGELFF.

Many counts were recorded for this clone. The chain recombines TRBV18 with TRBJ2-1, with unresolved D. V lost 4 bases and J 6 bases, leaving 4 bases between the germline ends. Looked up from germline, CDR1 is KGHSH and CDR2 is LQKENI. The length of the CDR3 is 11 residues. CDR3 in amino acids: CASSRGNEQFF. CDR3 DNA sequence: TGTGCCAGCTCACGGGGCAATGAGCAGTTCTTC.

This clone appeared many times. A clone one base away is much larger, so this may be a read error. The sample has other DNA sequences that encode this CDR3 too. The chain uses TRBV2 and TRBJ1-1; tentatively, D is TRBD1 (5 bases). Trimming left V 7 bases short and J 2 bases short, with 14 bases between. The CDR3 extends over 14 amino acids. The germline V gene encodes CDR1 SNHLY and CDR2 FYNNEI. The DNA for the CDR3 is TGTGCCAGCACTACGGGGGGGGGAAACACTGAAGCTTTCTTT. This translates into CASTTGGGNTEAFF.

This clone was seen a few times. Other nucleotide sequences from this sample produce the same CDR3. The chain links TRBV6-1 to TRBJ2-1, with TRBD2 identical over 7 bases. Germline-derived CDR1 and CDR2 are MNHNS and SASEGT. Trimming removed 6 bases from V and 1 base from J; junction bases left unmatched: 6. There are 15 residues in the CDR3. In nucleotides, the CDR3 is TGTGCCAGCAGCCCACGAGCGGGGTCCTACAATGAGCAGTTCTTC. This codes for CASSPRAGSYNEQFF.

As to this clone: This may arise from a read error, as a much more abundant clone is one base away. The sample carries other DNA sequences with the same CDR3. The chain recombines TRBV6-1 with TRBJ2-4, with D possibly matching TRBD2 (6 bases). CDR3 length: 18 residues. The V and J ends lost 6 bases and 4 bases respectively, with 25 bases between them. Per the germline V gene, CDR1 is MNHNS and CDR2 is SASEGT. The CDR3 DNA is TGTGCCAGCAGCCCCGGGACGGGGGATTCATTAGCAAAAAACATTCAGTACTTC. This sequence encodes CASSPGTGDSLAKNIQYF.

V and J are TRBV20-1 and TRBJ2-1; TRBD2 might be the D (6 bases). The CDR3 consists of 15 residues. V was clipped by 5 bases and J by 0 bases, with 14 bases between them. Germline V lookup: CDR1 DFQATT, CDR2 SNEGSKA (reference sequence). DNA of the CDR3: TGCAGTGCTGTATCCGGGACTCTCTCCTACAATGAGCAGTTCTTC. The encoded protein is CSAVSGTLSYNEQFF.

This clone occurred many times. J is TRBJ2-5 and V is TRBV5-1, with 8 bases identical to TRBD2. The CDR3 sequence is 15 residues long. V trimming: 3 bases; J trimming: 2 bases; junction bases outside the gene matches: 6. Per germline, CDR1 SGHRS and CDR2 YFSETQ. CDR3 amino acids: CASSSNRGGQETQYF. DNA of the CDR3: TGCGCCAGCAGCTCCAACCGGGGGGGTCAAGAGACCCAGTACTTC.

The sample holds many counts of this clone. This chain joins TRBV6-5 and TRBJ2-1; 9 bases match TRBD2. V shed 6 bases, J shed 0 bases, and the junction held 12 bases outside the gene matches. This CDR3 region has 18 residues. Germline CDR1 MNHEY, CDR2 SVGAGI. The CDR3 loop is CASSSTSGGFGSYNEQFF. In DNA, the CDR3 is TGTGCCAGCAGCTCGACGAGCGGGGGGTTCGGCTCCTACAATGAGCAGTTCTTC.

Ten or more counts support this clone. The chain recombines TRBV7-2 with TRBJ2-1; D uncertain. CDR3 length: 13 amino acids. With 3 bases removed from V and 4 bases from J, the gap between germline ends came to 7 bases. Germline CDR1 is SGHTA and CDR2 is FQGNSA. The CDR3 spells CASSFPDYNEQFF. CDR3 sequence (DNA): TGTGCCAGCAGCTTTCCAGATTACAATGAGCAGTTCTTC. Full variable domain (remainder filled in from reference TRBV7-2 and TRBJ2-1): GAGVSQSPSNKVTEKGKDVELRCDPISGHTALYWYRQSLGQGLEFLIYFQGNSAPDKSGLPSDRFSAERTGGSVSTLTIQRTQQEDSAVYLCASSFPDYNEQFFGPGTRLTVL.

This clone was recorded at least ten times. The gene calls are TRBV5-5 and TRBJ2-1, with D hard to call. This CDR3 has 14 amino acids. The germline V and J ends were trimmed by 3 bases and 12 bases, with 19 bases remaining between them. The germline CDR1 and CDR2 sequences are SGHKS and YYEKEE (reference sequence). In DNA form, the CDR3 reads TGTGCCAGCAGCTCAACGGGCCCACCGGTGGGGCAGTTCTTC. This translates into CASSSTGPPVGQFF. The full variable domain, with the rest looked up from reference TRBV5-5 and TRBJ2-1, is DAGVTQSPTHLIKTRGQQVTLRCSPISGHKSVSWYQQVLGQGPQFIFQYYEKEERGRGNFPDRFSARQFPNYSSELNVNALLLGDSALYLCASSSTGPPVGQFFGPGTRLTVL.

In this sample, this clone turned up many times. The chain employs TRBV7-9 and TRBJ2-3; no reliable D call. V lost 3 bases, J lost 8 bases, and 15 bases lay in between. Germline V CDR1 and CDR2: SEHNR, FQNEAQ (reference sequence). The CDR3 totals 14 residues. CDR3 loop: CASSFGSTGSTQYF. The CDR3 DNA is TGTGCCAGCAGCTTCGGGTCTACCGGAAGTACGCAGTATTTT.

By frequency in the sample, this clone is medium-sized. The V gene is TRBV6-5, the J gene TRBJ2-3; weak D call: TRBD1 (6 bases). Germline V gives CDR1 MNHEY, CDR2 SVGAGI. This CDR3 has 17 residues. The V gene lost 5 bases and the J gene lost 0 bases, with 18 bases spanning the gap. As DNA, the CDR3 is TGTGCCAGCAGTCGCAATCCTCCGGGACATAGCACAGATACGCAGTATTTT. Translation gives CASSRNPPGHSTDTQYF.

This clone was seen a few times. One junction end does not reproduce the germline sequence, and a read error may be involved. This sample includes further DNA sequences coding for the same CDR3. This chain links TRBV6-4 with TRBJ2-2, with unresolved D. The CDR3 has 15 residues. CDR1 and CDR2 from the germline V gene are MRHNA and SNTAGT. The CDR3 protein is CASSDSTSATGELFF. CDR3 in DNA: TGTGCCAGTAGTGACTCTACCTCGGCCACCGGGGAGCTGTTTTTT.

This clone was counted at least ten times. The rearrangement links TRBV3-1 to TRBJ2-7, with 11 bases identical to TRBD2. From germline, CDR1 is LGHDT and CDR2 YNNKEL (reference sequence). Unmatched junction bases numbered 3, after V lost 5 bases and J lost 6 bases. The CDR3 runs to 13 residues. CDR3 sequence (DNA): TGTGCCAGCAGCGAGACTAGCGGGGCCGAGCAGTACTTC. As protein: CASSETSGAEQYF.

This clone came up many times. The chain has TRBV9 and TRBJ1-2; D not resolved. Germline V lookup: CDR1 SGDLS, CDR2 YYNGEE. V shed 0 bases and J shed 4 bases, with 13 bases lying between them. The CDR3 spans 15 residues. The CDR3 is CASSVEGGTSYGYTF. DNA for the CDR3: TGTGCCAGCAGCGTAGAGGGAGGAACTTCCTATGGCTACACCTTC.

This clone came up many times. The rearrangement links TRBV19 to TRBJ2-7; 9 bases match TRBD2. V shed 4 bases, J shed 2 bases, and the junction held 0 bases outside the gene matches. Germline loops: CDR1 LNHDA, CDR2 SQIVND (reference sequence). The CDR3 extends over 13 amino acids. This CDR3 reads CASSSGGAYEQYF. In DNA, the CDR3 is TGTGCCAGTAGTAGCGGGGGGGCCTACGAGCAGTACTTC.

The rearrangement uses TRBV3-1 and TRBJ2-3, with D possibly being TRBD2 (5 bases). Germline V gives CDR1 LGHDT, CDR2 YNNKEL (reference sequence). The CDR3 spans 19 residues. Deletions cut 3 bases from V and 2 bases from J, with 24 bases between. Here the CDR3 DNA reads TGTGCCAGCAGCCACGCCATCCCCCGGCCCCCCGGGGTCACAGATACGCAGTATTTT. The encoded protein is CASSHAIPRPPGVTDTQYF.

This clone is categorized as medium-sized. The gene calls are TRBV19 and TRBJ2-7; D tentatively fits TRBD1 or TRBD2 (5 bases each). There are 14 residues in the CDR3. Trimming shortened V by 3 bases and J by 5 bases, and 14 bases separated the two germline ends. CDR1 and CDR2 (germline): LNHDA, SQIVND (reference sequence). DNA of the CDR3: TGTGCCAGTAGTATTGGGGGAGTTCTAGACGAGCAGTACTTC. Translation gives CASSIGGVLDEQYF.

This clone is medium-sized (0.01 to 0.1%). The V gene is TRBV6-2 or TRBV6-3, the J gene TRBJ1-3; D unresolved. The germline gives CDR1 MNHEY, CDR2 SVGEGT. Trimming shortened V by 0 bases and J by 3 bases, and 12 bases separated the two germline ends. The CDR3 covers 16 residues. The CDR3 spells CASSYSGEIGGNTIYF. CDR3 nucleotide sequence: TGTGCCAGCAGTTACTCGGGCGAAATCGGTGGAAACACCATATATTTT.

In this sample, this clone turned up many times. The V call is TRBV20-1, the J call TRBJ2-5; D may be TRBD2 (5 bases). V was shortened by 0 bases and J by 5 bases, with 13 bases between the two germline ends. This CDR3 is built from 14 residues. The germline gives CDR1 DFQATT, CDR2 SNEGSKA (reference sequence). The CDR3 DNA sequence: TGCAGTGCTAGAGATTTCAGACCGGGGGAGACCCAGTACTTC. Its protein product is CSARDFRPGETQYF.

This clone was recorded at least ten times. The rearrangement joins TRBV11-2 to TRBJ1-1; D is uncertain. Germline CDR1 is SGHAT and CDR2 is FQNNGV. This CDR3 region has 16 residues. Trimming left V 0 bases short and J 10 bases short, with 21 bases between. CDR3 in amino acids: CASSLEGSGGVPRAFF. Written as DNA, the CDR3 is TGTGCCAGCAGCTTAGAAGGTTCGGGTGGGGTCCCCCGAGCTTTCTTT.

This clone was observed a few times. The chain uses TRBV6-1 and TRBJ1-1; the match to TRBD1 covers 8 bases. V lost 1 base to trimming and J lost 11 bases; unmatched junction nucleotides: 3. The CDR3 consists of 12 residues. CDR1 is MNHNS and CDR2 is SASEGT in the germline V gene. The CDR3 region has the DNA TGTGCCAGCAGTGAAGGGACAGGGTCCGCTTTCTTT. Protein: CASSEGTGSAFF.

The table lists this clone with many counts. V and J are TRBV6-1 and TRBJ2-5; 12 nucleotides match TRBD2. The CDR3 spans 19 residues. V was clipped by 6 bases and J by 5 bases; unmatched bases: 19. Germline V lookup: CDR1 MNHNS, CDR2 SASEGT. The CDR3 region has the DNA TGTGCCAGCAGGGAAAGACTAGCGGGAGTAATAAACGTTAGGGAGACCCAGTACTTC. Translating it yields CASRERLAGVINVRETQYF.

By share of the sample, this clone is medium-sized. This chain joins TRBV6-2 or TRBV6-3 and TRBJ1-2, with a weak D call TRBD1 (6 bases). CDR1 is MNHEY and CDR2 is SVGEGT in the germline V gene. This CDR3 region has 16 residues. Trimming cost V 4 bases and J 7 bases, with 22 bases left between them. The CDR3 protein is CASSSSRDIPESGYTF. CDR3 nucleotide sequence: TGTGCCAGCAGTTCGTCCCGGGACATCCCAGAGAGTGGCTACACCTTC.

In this sample, this clone turned up many times. The rearrangement joins TRBV7-8 to TRBJ1-5; 8 nucleotides line up with TRBD1. V was clipped by 4 bases and J by 5 bases; unmatched bases: 4. Germline CDR1 and CDR2: SGHVS and FQNEAQ. The CDR3 length is 14 residues. In DNA, the CDR3 is TGTGCCAGCAGCTCCGGGACAGGTCATCAGCCCCAGCATTTT. Protein: CASSSGTGHQPQHF. The complete variable domain, with remaining parts taken from reference TRBV7-8 and TRBJ1-5, reads GAGVSQSPRYKVAKRGQDVALRCDPISGHVSLFWYQQALGQGPEFLTYFQNEAQLDKSGLPSDRFFAERPEGSVSTLKIQRTQQEDSAVYLCASSSGTGHQPQHFGDGTRLSIL.

The CDR3 DNA follows: TGCGCCAGCAGCCAGACGACTAGCGGGGTGATCACCGGGGAGCTGTTTTTT. As protein: CASSQTTSGVITGELFF. This chain uses TRBV4-3 with TRBJ2-2, with 11 nucleotides matching TRBD2. This CDR3 spans 17 amino acids. From germline, CDR1 is LGHNA and CDR2 YSLEER. With V trimmed by 3 bases and J by 4 bases, 7 bases remained unmatched.

This clone is judged medium-sized. J is TRBJ1-3 and V is TRBV28; no definite D call. Germline V gene lookup returns CDR1 MDHEN and CDR2 SYDVKM. V lost 4 bases to trimming and J lost 4 bases, with 11 bases between them. There are 14 residues in the CDR3. CDR3 amino acids: CASSSGGEGNTIYF. CDR3 nucleotides: TGTGCCAGCAGTTCAGGTGGGGAGGGAAACACCATATATTTT.

This clone was recorded many times. The chain has TRBV3-1 and TRBJ1-3; D is undetermined. V was cut by 1 base and J by 0 bases, with 10 bases left in between. The CDR3 sequence is 16 residues long. Germline loops: CDR1 LGHDT, CDR2 YNNKEL (reference sequence). CDR3 region: CASSQVMTFSGNTIYF. CDR3 DNA: TGTGCCAGCAGCCAAGTCATGACTTTCTCTGGAAACACCATATATTTT.